This T cell receptor beta chain derives from a study of shared clonotypes between healthy human individuals. As processed by the authors: ImmunoSEQ only sent back junction sequences with no quality scores, so filtering was done differently. TCRdb keeps only in-frame clones here, not all; method: immunoSEQ multiplex PCR. D and trimming come from the DNA, and the V and J calls and clone size come from that table. Among some 2,400,000 clones, more than 90% were seen once, and the ten largest hold 0.1% to 0.15%. Sequenced material: naive CD4+ T cells sorted from blood. Subset noted: CD45RA+ positively selected. This clonotype was obtained from a man younger than 35 in good health.

For the CDR3, the DNA is TGTGCCATCAGTGAGACTAGCGGGAGTGTGGGCGGGGAGCTGTTTTTT. Translation: CAISETSGSVGGELFF. The J gene is TRBJ2-2, the V gene TRBV10-3, with TRBD2 matching over 11 bases. Trimming at V came to 2 bases and at J to 7 bases, leaving 6 bases not matched to a gene. CDR3 length: 16 amino acids. Per germline, CDR1 ENHRY and CDR2 SYGVKD.